The 29 T cell receptor beta chains presented below share a single source sample, sequenced in a study of T cell repertoires in cytomegalovirus infection. MiXCR was run by TCRdb on the reads, yielding one entry per CDR3 protein. The top ten clones hold around 2.4% of a sample with just under 300,000 distinct CDR3 sequences, about 9.2% of them seen once. Sequencing was performed on PBMCs. All receptors derive from a human donor in good health (CMV status not recorded). Some clones in this sample may be carry-over from other donors' samples.

This rearrangement joins TRBV29-1 to TRBJ2-7, with D possibly being TRBD2 (5 bases). The V end was cut by 4 bases, the J end by 9 bases, with 13 bases between. This CDR3 contains 11 residues. The germline V gene has CDR1 SQVTM and CDR2 ANQGSEA. CDR3 DNA: TGCAGCGTTGGCAGTGAGGGTCGGCAGTACTTC. Its protein is CSVGSEGRQYF.

This chain joins TRBV29-1 and TRBJ1-2; weak D call: TRBD1 (5 bases). This CDR3 contains 14 residues. V was trimmed by 2 bases and J by 4 bases, leaving 14 bases between them. Germline V lookup: CDR1 SQVTM, CDR2 ANQGSEA. CDR3: CSVEPGPLGYGYTF. The CDR3, as DNA: TGCAGCGTTGAACCGGGACCCTTGGGCTATGGCTACACCTTC.

This clonotype was counted ten times or more. The chain couples TRBV29-1 to TRBJ2-1; D is unclear. CDR1 is SQVTM and CDR2 is ANQGSEA in the germline V gene. The CDR3 length is 12 residues. V lost 2 bases to trimming and J lost 3 bases, with 5 bases between them. The CDR3 spells CSVEFGYNEQFF. The CDR3 bases are TGCAGCGTTGAATTCGGCTACAATGAGCAGTTCTTC.

The chain has TRBV29-1 and TRBJ2-1, with a weak D call TRBD2 (7 bases). Germline-derived CDR1 and CDR2 are SQVTM and ANQGSEA. Trimming stripped 8 bases from V and 10 bases from J, with 18 bases between. This CDR3 spans 12 amino acids. The CDR3 region is CSSLGGAEEQFF. The CDR3 bases are TGCAGCTCTCTGGGGGGGGCTGAAGAGCAGTTCTTC.

In its sample, this clonotype was seen many times. The rearrangement uses TRBV11-2 and TRBJ2-1; D assignment may be TRBD1 or TRBD2 (5 bases each). CDR1 is SGHAT and CDR2 is FQNNGV in the germline V gene. V lost 0 bases and J lost 6, with 9 bases in between. CDR3 length: 14 amino acids. The CDR3 DNA follows: TGTGCCAGCAGCTTAGAACCGGGGACCAATGAGCAGTTCTTC. This codes for CASSLEPGTNEQFF.

This clonotype came up many times. The genes are TRBV6-1 and TRBJ2-7; maybe TRBD1 (5 bases). V lost 3 bases and J 3 bases, leaving 9 bases between the germline ends. In germline, CDR1 is MNHNS, CDR2 SASEGT. The CDR3 sequence is 13 residues long. The CDR3 DNA sequence: TGTGCCAGCAGTGAGTCAGGGATCTACGAGCAGTACTTC. Protein product: CASSESGIYEQYF.

This clonotype was detected only a few times. The genes are TRBV12-3 or TRBV12-4 and TRBJ1-1; no definite D call. The ends were cut back, 1 base at V and 7 bases at J, with 19 bases in the middle. This CDR3 is 16 amino acids long. The CDR3 region has the DNA TGTGCCAGCAGTTTAGTAGGTGGACCAGCCGGTGTTGAAGCTTTCTTT. Amino acids: CASSLVGGPAGVEAFF.

J is TRBJ2-2 and V is TRBV3-1; TRBD2 matches 9 bases. This CDR3 comprises 17 residues. Unmatched junction bases numbered 12, after V lost 3 bases and J lost 7 bases. Germline V lookup: CDR1 LGHDT, CDR2 YNNKEL (reference sequence). CDR3 nucleotides: TGTGCCAGCAGCCAGGGTGCGGGACTAGCCTCCGGCGGGGAGCTGTTTTTT. It encodes CASSQGAGLASGGELFF.

This clonotype was counted many times. V gene TRBV2 combines with J gene TRBJ2-1; 7 nucleotides line up with TRBD1. Germline loops: CDR1 SNHLY, CDR2 FYNNEI. The CDR3 sequence is 14 residues long. The trim removed 8 bases at V and 6 bases at J, leaving 10 bases unmatched. The CDR3 sequence is CASARDSISNEQFF. DNA of the CDR3: TGTGCCAGCGCAAGGGACAGTATATCCAATGAGCAGTTCTTC.

This clonotype was seen ten or more times. The chain combines TRBV7-2 with TRBJ1-3; unclear D gene. Germline lookup yields CDR1 SGHTA and CDR2 FQGNSA. V was clipped by 1 base and J by 4 bases, with 11 bases between them. The CDR3 consists of 15 residues. CDR3 sequence (DNA): TGTGCCAGCAGCTTAGTAGCGGCATCCGGAAACACCATATATTTT. Its translation: CASSLVAASGNTIYF.

The chain has TRBV9 and TRBJ2-5; D could derive from TRBD1 or TRBD2 (6 bases each). CDR1 and CDR2 (germline): SGDLS, YYNGEE. The CDR3 length is 15 residues. Deletions cut 2 bases from V and 5 bases from J, with 16 bases between. CDR3 sequence (DNA): TGTGCCAGCAGCGTGGAGGGACAACCTGAGGAGACCCAGTACTTC. Its protein product is CASSVEGQPEETQYF. Together with reference TRBV9 and TRBJ2-5, the CDR3 gives the full variable domain: DSGVTQTPKHLITATGQRVTLRCSPRSGDLSVYWYQQSLDQGLQFLIQYYNGEERAKGNILERFSAQQFPDLHSELNLSSLELGDSALYFCASSVEGQPEETQYFGPGTRLLVL.

The chain couples TRBV12-5 to TRBJ1-4, with D maybe TRBD1 (6 bases). CDR3 length: 14 amino acids. V was clipped by 6 bases and J by 7 bases, with 15 bases between them. The V gene's germline CDR1 is LGHNT and CDR2 FRNRAP. CDR3 region: CASGLGQVIEKLFF. Here the CDR3 DNA reads TGTGCTAGTGGCCTGGGACAAGTTATTGAAAAACTGTTTTTT.

Notes on this clonotype: This may stem from a read error, because a much larger clone lies one nucleotide away. The rearrangement uses TRBV6-4 and TRBJ1-2, with D hard to call. The germline gives CDR1 MRHNA, CDR2 SNTAGT. The CDR3 runs to 15 residues. Here the CDR3 reads CASSVGVVGNYGCTF. CDR3 in DNA: TGTGCCAGCAGTGTAGGAGTAGTGGGCAACTATGGCTGCACCTTC.

This clonotype has more than one count but fewer than ten. As DNA, the CDR3 is TGTGCCAGCAGCGAACTGGACAGCTTCTATGGCTACACCTTC. Protein product: CASSELDSFYGYTF. The V and J genes are TRBV12-3 or TRBV12-4 and TRBJ1-2, with D possibly being TRBD1 (6 bases). The CDR3 totals 14 residues. The V gene lost 6 bases and the J gene lost 4 bases, with 15 bases spanning the gap.

This clonotype was observed many times. The rearrangement links TRBV12-5 to TRBJ2-7; D is perhaps TRBD1 or TRBD2 (6 bases each). The CDR3 is made up of 14 amino acids. CDR1 is LGHNT, CDR2 FRNRAP, per germline. With 2 bases removed from V and 7 bases from J, the gap between germline ends came to 15 bases. The CDR3 DNA follows: TGTGCTAGTGGTTTGCCAGGAGGGGGATGGGAGCAGTACTTC. Amino acids: CASGLPGGGWEQYF. Drawing the rest from reference TRBV12-5 and TRBJ2-7, the complete variable domain is DARVTQTPRHKVTEMGQEVTMRCQPILGHNTVFWYRQTMMQGLELLAYFRNRAPLDDSGMPKDRFSAEMPDATLATLKIQPSEPRDSAVYFCASGLPGGGWEQYFGPGTRLTVT.

This clonotype was seen repeatedly, ten times or more. The genes are TRBV6-2 or TRBV6-3 and TRBJ1-1, with D uncertain. The CDR3 runs 13 residues. V was trimmed by 0 bases and J by 1 base, leaving 3 bases between them. Germline V gene data show CDR1 as MNHEY and CDR2 as SVGEGT. The CDR3 nucleotides are TGTGCCAGCAGTTACTCGAAGAACACTGAAGCTTTCTTT. It translates to CASSYSKNTEAFF.

The chain is built from TRBV20-1 and TRBJ2-7; the D gene is possibly TRBD2 (6 bases). CDR1 and CDR2 (germline): DFQATT, SNEGSKA (reference sequence). This CDR3 is built from 15 residues. The V gene lost 1 base and the J gene lost 2 bases, with 15 bases spanning the gap. The CDR3 loop reads CSARGGVAVAYEQYF. In nucleotides, the CDR3 is TGCAGTGCTAGAGGAGGGGTAGCGGTGGCCTACGAGCAGTACTTC.

This chain uses TRBV2 with TRBJ1-6; no definite D call. Germline V gene data show CDR1 as SNHLY and CDR2 as FYNNEI. The CDR3 loop spans 16 amino acids. V was trimmed by 2 bases and J by 0 bases, leaving 8 bases between them. CDR3 nucleotides: TGTGCCAGCAGTGAATCAGAAGTCTCCTATAATTCACCCCTCCACTTT. Translated, it gives CASSESEVSYNSPLHF.

This clonotype was seen many times. This chain joins TRBV6-5 and TRBJ2-7, with unresolved D. The germline gives CDR1 MNHEY, CDR2 SVGAGI. V was pared by 0 bases and J by 3 bases, with 12 bases between. The CDR3 extends over 15 amino acids. Here the CDR3 reads CASSYSARISYEQYF. In nucleotides, the CDR3 is TGTGCCAGCAGTTACTCGGCCAGGATTAGCTACGAGCAGTACTTC.

This clonotype was counted at least ten times. For the CDR3, the DNA is TGCGCCAGCAGCGAAGGACAGGGTGGATTTTACGAGCAGTACTTC. Its protein product is CASSEGQGGFYEQYF. This chain links TRBV5-1 with TRBJ2-7; 8 positions match TRBD1. The V gene end was trimmed by 4 bases and the J gene end by 4 bases; junction bases not matched to a gene: 10. Germline V gene lookup returns CDR1 SGHRS and CDR2 YFSETQ. The CDR3 is 15 amino acids.

This clonotype has ten or more counts. The J gene is TRBJ2-7, the V gene TRBV28, with 11 nucleotides matching TRBD2. The CDR3 contains 14 residues. Germline V gene lookup returns CDR1 MDHEN and CDR2 SYDVKM. V was pared by 7 bases and J by 1 base, with 3 bases of the junction left unmatched. CDR3: CASTSSGGSYEQYV. The CDR3 DNA reads TGTGCCAGCACCTCTAGCGGGGGGTCCTACGAGCAGTACGTC.

This clonotype has just one count. The chain combines TRBV29-1 with TRBJ2-3; maybe TRBD2 (6 bases). Per germline, CDR1 SQVTM and CDR2 ANQGSEA. The length of the CDR3 is 11 residues. Trimming removed 6 bases from V and 5 bases from J, with 9 bases in between. CDR3 nucleotide sequence: TGCAGCGTCGGGACTTTAGATACGCAGTATTTT. Translation: CSVGTLDTQYF.

This clonotype was detected many times. V gene TRBV28 combines with J gene TRBJ1-5; D uncertain. With 2 bases removed from V and 1 base from J, the gap between germline ends came to 6 bases. CDR3 size: 14 residues. Germline values: CDR1 MDHEN, CDR2 SYDVKM. CDR3 sequence (DNA): TGTGCCAGCAGTTTAGAGCGAAGCAATCAGCCCCAGCATTTT. Translating gives CASSLERSNQPQHF.

The V call is TRBV5-1, the J call TRBJ2-1, with 7 bases that match TRBD1. The germline V gene encodes CDR1 SGHRS and CDR2 YFSETQ. V lost 4 bases and J lost 4; bases outside the gene matches: 5. CDR3 length equals 14 residues. The CDR3 is CASSQRDRYNEQFF. The CDR3 bases are TGCGCCAGCAGCCAACGGGACAGATACAATGAGCAGTTCTTC.

This clonotype was counted many times. The V call is TRBV5-6, the J call TRBJ2-5; D not resolved. The CDR3 covers 14 residues. Germline-derived CDR1 and CDR2 are SGHDT and YYEEEE. Trimming took off 0 bases at V and 1 base at J, with 7 bases between the two ends. CDR3 sequence (DNA): TGTGCCAGCAGCTTGGCGCTGCCCCAAGAGACCCAGTACTTC. This encodes CASSLALPQETQYF.

This clonotype has only a few counts. The V and J genes are TRBV6-6 and TRBJ2-7; D perhaps matches TRBD1 (5 bases). Looked up from germline, CDR1 is MNHNY and CDR2 is SVGAGI (reference sequence). The length of the CDR3 is 11 residues. The germline V and J ends were trimmed by 8 bases and 1 base, with 6 bases remaining between them. CDR3 residues: CASGASYEQYF. The CDR3 DNA reads as TGTGCCAGCGGGGCGTCCTACGAGCAGTACTTC.

The rearrangement uses TRBV20-1 and TRBJ2-1; 12 bases agree with TRBD2. CDR1 is DFQATT and CDR2 is SNEGSKA in the germline V gene (reference sequence). V lost 4 bases and J lost 8; bases outside the gene matches: 3. The CDR3 runs to 13 residues. The CDR3 sequence is CSATSGGAYEQFF. The CDR3 nucleotides read TGCAGTGCTACTAGCGGGGGGGCCTATGAGCAGTTCTTC.

The rearrangement links TRBV6-2 or TRBV6-3 to TRBJ2-6, with D possibly being TRBD1 (5 bases). Germline loops: CDR1 MNHEY, CDR2 SVGEGT. The CDR3 runs 15 residues. V was cut by 5 bases and J by 0 bases, with 8 bases left in between. The CDR3, as DNA: TGTGCCAGCAGTACCCAGGGCTCTGGGGCCAACGTCCTGACTTTC. This sequence encodes CASSTQGSGANVLTF.

This clonotype was found many times. The gene calls are TRBV2 and TRBJ1-6; 10 bases line up with TRBD1. The CDR3 consists of 14 residues. Germline-derived CDR1 and CDR2 are SNHLY and FYNNEI. V lost 8 bases, J lost 7 bases, and 5 bases stayed unmatched. In DNA, the CDR3 is TGTGCCAGCGGCGGACAGGGGGGGAATTCACCCCTCCACTTT. Protein: CASGGQGGNSPLHF.